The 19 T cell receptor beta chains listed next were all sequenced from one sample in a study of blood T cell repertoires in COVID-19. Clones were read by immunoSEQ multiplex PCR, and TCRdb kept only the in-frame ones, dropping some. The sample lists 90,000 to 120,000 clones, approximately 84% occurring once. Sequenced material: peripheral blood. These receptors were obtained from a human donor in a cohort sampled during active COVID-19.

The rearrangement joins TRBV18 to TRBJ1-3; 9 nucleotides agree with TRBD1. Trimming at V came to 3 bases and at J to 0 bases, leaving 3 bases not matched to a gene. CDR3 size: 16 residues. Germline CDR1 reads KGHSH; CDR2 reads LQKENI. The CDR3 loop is CASSPRQGDSGNTIYF. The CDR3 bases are TGTGCCAGCTCACCCCGACAGGGGGACTCTGGAAACACCATATATTTT.

The CDR3 DNA reads as TGTGCCAGCAGCCGCCGACAGGGGGATCTGGATGAGCAGTTCTTC. It codes for CASSRRQGDLDEQFF. The J gene is TRBJ2-1, the V gene TRBV7-2; 9 nucleotides line up with TRBD1. The CDR3 spans 15 residues. V dropped 5 bases and J dropped 8; count of bases not matched to a gene: 10. The germline V gene encodes CDR1 SGHTA and CDR2 FQGNSA.

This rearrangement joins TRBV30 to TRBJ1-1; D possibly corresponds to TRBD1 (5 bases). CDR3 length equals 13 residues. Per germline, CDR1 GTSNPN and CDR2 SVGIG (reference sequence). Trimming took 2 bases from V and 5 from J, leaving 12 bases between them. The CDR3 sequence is CAWSSGGRTEAFF. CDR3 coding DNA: TGTGCCTGGAGTAGCGGGGGGAGAACTGAAGCTTTCTTT. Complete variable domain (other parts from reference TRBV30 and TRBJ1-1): SQTIHQWPATLVQPVGSPLSLECTVEGTSNPNLYWYRQAAGRGLQLLFYSVGIGQISSEVPQNLSASRPQDRQFILSSKKLLLSDSGFYLCAWSSGGRTEAFFGQGTRLTVV.

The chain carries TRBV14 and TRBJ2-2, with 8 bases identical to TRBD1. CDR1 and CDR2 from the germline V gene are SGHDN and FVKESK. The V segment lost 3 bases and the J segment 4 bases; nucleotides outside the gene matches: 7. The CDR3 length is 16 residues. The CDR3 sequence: CASSHGTGRVTGELFF. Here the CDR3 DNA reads TGTGCCAGCAGCCACGGGACAGGAAGGGTCACCGGGGAGCTGTTTTTT.

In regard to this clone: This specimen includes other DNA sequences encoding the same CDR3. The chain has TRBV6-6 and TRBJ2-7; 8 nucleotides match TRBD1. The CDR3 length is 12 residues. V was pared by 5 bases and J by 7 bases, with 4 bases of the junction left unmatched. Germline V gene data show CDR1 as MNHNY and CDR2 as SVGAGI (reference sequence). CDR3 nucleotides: TGTGCCAGCAGTCCCACAGGGGGGGAGCAGTACGTC. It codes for CASSPTGGEQYV.

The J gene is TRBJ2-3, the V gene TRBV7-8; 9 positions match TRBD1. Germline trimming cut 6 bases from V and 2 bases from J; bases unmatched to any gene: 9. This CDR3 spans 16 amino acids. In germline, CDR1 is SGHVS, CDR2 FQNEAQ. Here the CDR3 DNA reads TGTGCCAGCAGTCGATCCGGGACAGGGACCACAGATACGCAGTATTTT. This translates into CASSRSGTGTTDTQYF.

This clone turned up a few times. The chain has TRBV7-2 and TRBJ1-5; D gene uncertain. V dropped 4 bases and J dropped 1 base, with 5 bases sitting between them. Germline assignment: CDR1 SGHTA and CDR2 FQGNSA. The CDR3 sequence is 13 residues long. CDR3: CASSSGSNQPQHF. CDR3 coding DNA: TGTGCCAGCAGCTCGGGAAGCAATCAGCCCCAGCATTTT.

This CDR3 is CASSQDPLAGGRSYNEQFF. CDR3 bases: TGCGCCAGCAGCCAAGATCCCCTAGCGGGAGGCCGCTCCTACAATGAGCAGTTCTTC. This chain uses TRBV4-1 with TRBJ2-1; 11 bases align to TRBD2. CDR1 is MGHRA and CDR2 is YSYEKL in the germline V gene. J gave up 0 bases and V 0 bases, and 7 bases lay outside the gene matches. The CDR3 extends over 19 amino acids.

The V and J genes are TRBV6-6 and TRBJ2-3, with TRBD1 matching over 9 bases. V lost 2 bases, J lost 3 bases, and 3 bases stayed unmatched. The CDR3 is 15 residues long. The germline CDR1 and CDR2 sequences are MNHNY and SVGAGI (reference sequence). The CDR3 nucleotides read TGTGCCAGCAGTTACCCAGGACAGGGGACAGATACGCAGTATTTT. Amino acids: CASSYPGQGTDTQYF.

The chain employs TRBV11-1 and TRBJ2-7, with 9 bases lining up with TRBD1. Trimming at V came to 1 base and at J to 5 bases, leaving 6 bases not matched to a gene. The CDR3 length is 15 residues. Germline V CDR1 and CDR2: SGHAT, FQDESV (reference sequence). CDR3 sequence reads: CASSLGGTGLDEQYF. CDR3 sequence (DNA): TGTGCCAGCAGCTTAGGGGGGACAGGGCTGGACGAGCAGTACTTC.

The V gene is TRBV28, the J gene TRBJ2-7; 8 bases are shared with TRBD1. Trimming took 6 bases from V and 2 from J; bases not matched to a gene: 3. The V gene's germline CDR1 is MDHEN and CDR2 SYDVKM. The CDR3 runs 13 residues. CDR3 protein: CASRGQGTYEQYF. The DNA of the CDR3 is TGTGCCAGCAGAGGACAGGGCACCTACGAGCAGTACTTC.

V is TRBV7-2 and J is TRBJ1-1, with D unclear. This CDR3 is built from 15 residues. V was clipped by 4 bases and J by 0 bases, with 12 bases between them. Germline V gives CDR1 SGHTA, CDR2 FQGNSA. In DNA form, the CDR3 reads TGTGCCAGCAGCTCCGCGGGAGGAGTGAACACTGAAGCTTTCTTT. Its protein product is CASSSAGGVNTEAFF.

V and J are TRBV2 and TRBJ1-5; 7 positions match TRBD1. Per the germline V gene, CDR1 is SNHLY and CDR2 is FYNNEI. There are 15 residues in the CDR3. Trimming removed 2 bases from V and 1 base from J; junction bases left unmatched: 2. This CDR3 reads CASSERGLSNQPQHF. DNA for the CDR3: TGTGCCAGCAGTGAAAGGGGGCTGAGCAATCAGCCCCAGCATTTT. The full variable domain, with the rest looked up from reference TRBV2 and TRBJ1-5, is EPEVTQTPSHQVTQMGQEVILRCVPISNHLYFYWYRQILGQKVEFLVSFYNNEISEKSEIFDDQFSVERPDGSNFTLKIRSTKLEDSAMYFCASSERGLSNQPQHFGDGTRLSIL.

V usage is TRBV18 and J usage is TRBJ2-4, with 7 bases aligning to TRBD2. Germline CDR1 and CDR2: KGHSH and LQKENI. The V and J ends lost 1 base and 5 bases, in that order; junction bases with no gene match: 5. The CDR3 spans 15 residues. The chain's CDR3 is CASSPQRGGENIQYF. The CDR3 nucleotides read TGTGCCAGCTCACCACAAAGGGGAGGGGAAAACATTCAGTACTTC.

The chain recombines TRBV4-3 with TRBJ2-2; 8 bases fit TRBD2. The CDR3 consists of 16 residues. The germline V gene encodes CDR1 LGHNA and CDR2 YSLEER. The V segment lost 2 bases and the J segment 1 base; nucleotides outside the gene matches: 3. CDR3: CASSQTTSGNTGELFF. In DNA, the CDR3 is TGCGCCAGCAGCCAAACTACTAGCGGGAACACCGGGGAGCTGTTTTTT.

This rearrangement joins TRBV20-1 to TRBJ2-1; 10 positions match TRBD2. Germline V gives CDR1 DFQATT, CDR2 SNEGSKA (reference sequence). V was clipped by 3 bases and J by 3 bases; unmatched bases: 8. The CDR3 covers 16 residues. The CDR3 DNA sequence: TGCAGTGCTAGTTCTGCTAGCGGGAGTAACTACAATGAGCAGTTCTTC. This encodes CSASSASGSNYNEQFF.

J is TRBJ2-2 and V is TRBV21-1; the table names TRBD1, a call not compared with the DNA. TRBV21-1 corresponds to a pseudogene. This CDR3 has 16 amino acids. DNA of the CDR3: TGTGCCAACGACAGGTGTCTCGAGAGTTCATCCGGGGAGCTGTTTTTT. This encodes CANDRCLESSSGELFF.

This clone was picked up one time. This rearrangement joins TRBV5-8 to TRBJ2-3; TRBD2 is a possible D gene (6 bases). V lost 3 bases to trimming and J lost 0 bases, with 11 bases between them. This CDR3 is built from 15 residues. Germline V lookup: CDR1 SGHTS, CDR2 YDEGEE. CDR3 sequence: CASSSPGGSTDTQYF. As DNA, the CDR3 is TGTGCCAGCAGCTCCCCTGGAGGGAGCACAGATACGCAGTATTTT.

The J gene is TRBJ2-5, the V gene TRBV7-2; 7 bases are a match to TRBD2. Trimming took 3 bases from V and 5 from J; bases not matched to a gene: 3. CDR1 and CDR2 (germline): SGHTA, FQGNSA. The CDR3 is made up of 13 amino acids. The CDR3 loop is CASSFGGVETQYF. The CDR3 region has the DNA TGTGCCAGCAGCTTTGGGGGGGTGGAGACCCAGTACTTC.